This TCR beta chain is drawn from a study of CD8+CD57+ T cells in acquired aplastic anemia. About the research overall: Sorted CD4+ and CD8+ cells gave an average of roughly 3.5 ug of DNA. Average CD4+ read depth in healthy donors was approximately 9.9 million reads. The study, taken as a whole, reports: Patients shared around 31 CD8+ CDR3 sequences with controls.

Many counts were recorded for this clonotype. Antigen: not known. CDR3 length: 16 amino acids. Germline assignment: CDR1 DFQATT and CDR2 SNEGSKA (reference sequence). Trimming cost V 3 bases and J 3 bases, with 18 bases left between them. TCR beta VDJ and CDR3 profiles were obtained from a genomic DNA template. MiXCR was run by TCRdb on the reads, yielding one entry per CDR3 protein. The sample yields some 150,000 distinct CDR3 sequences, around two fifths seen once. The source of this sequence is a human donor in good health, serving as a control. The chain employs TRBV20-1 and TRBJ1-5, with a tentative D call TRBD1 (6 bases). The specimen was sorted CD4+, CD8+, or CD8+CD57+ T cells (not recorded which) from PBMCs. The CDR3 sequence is CSASQRLTGSNQPQHF. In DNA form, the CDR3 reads TGCAGTGCTAGCCAAAGACTGACAGGATCCAATCAGCCCCAGCATTTT.